This T cell receptor (beta chain) derives from a study of beta chain features in type 1 diabetes. About the study: Examination spanned about 110 million sorted cells from all samples. The study, taken as a whole, reports: Naive, central memory and Treg TCRB repertoires seemed to resemble each other more closely in patients than they did in healthy donors.

Sequenced material consisted of expressed TCRB transcripts (all of the isolated RNA was reverse transcribed). The assay was immunoSEQ multiplex PCR, and TCRdb's table has in-frame clones only and misses some. The data hold 970,000 or so clones, with 17% observed a single time. The sample holds a few counts of this clone. Antigen unknown. The germline V gene encodes CDR1 MNHNY and CDR2 SVGAGI (reference sequence). V was cut by 4 bases and J by 3 bases, with 16 bases left in between. The CDR3 totals 15 residues. This sequence was found in a woman under 30 in good health. The sample consisted of naive CD4+ T cells from blood. This sequence joins TRBV6-6 and TRBJ2-7; D is unresolved. The CDR3 bases are TGTGCCAGCAGTTCCTCAACGAGAGGCAGCTACGAGCAGTACTTC. Translated, it gives CASSSSTRGSYEQYF.